This T cell receptor beta chain derives from a study of regulatory T cells in long-lasting Graves disease (dated by TCRdb to 2020 to 2023). Study-level background: Persistent Graves' disease was defined as persistently positive TSH receptor autoantibodies together with antithyroid drug treatment for over 5 years. Patients with persistent Graves' disease were compared with patients with newly diagnosed Graves' disease using TCR sequencing and RNA sequencing of peripheral blood. The study took place in China and was registered as a clinical trial. A total of roughly 35 samples underwent TCR sequencing: roughly 13 from persistent and roughly 20 from newly diagnosed Graves' disease patients. In the clinical cohort, patients with persistent Graves' disease had used antithyroid drugs for an average of approximately eleven years.

In the paper's terms, the time point label means: persistent/refractory GD, antithyroid drugs over 5 years with positive TRAb. For both TCR sequencing and RNA sequencing, RNA was extracted from PBMCs using TRIzol. The diagnosis of Graves' disease followed American Thyroid Association guidelines. Patients for the study were recruited at an endocrinology department in Xi'an, China. Each patient gave around 9 milliliters of peripheral blood, collected in an EDTA anticoagulant tube. Ficoll Paque Plus density gradient separation was used to isolate PBMCs, and no further T cell sorting was done. An Agilent 2100 Bioanalyzer and agarose gel were used to assess RNA quality, and a NanoDrop 2000 was used to measure RNA concentration. Relative to germline, V is 1 base shorter and J is 0 bases shorter, with 11 bases between their ends. Including the terminal cysteine and phenylalanine, the CDR3 comprises 15 residues. Of the read, only the CDR3 DNA is kept; its 45 bases are in frame from base 1. CDR1 and CDR2 are read off the germline V gene (reference sequence) as DFQATT and SNEGSKA.

The method behind the library was multiplex PCR. Sequenced on an Illumina HiSeq 4000. TCR beta libraries were built with iRepertoire HTBI primers and Arm-PCR amplification of CDR3 regions. Gel purification was performed on PCR products prior to sequencing. In the original analysis: Across samples, 62 TRBV and roughly 15 TRBJ segments were identified and used for gene usage analysis of CDR3 amino acid clonotypes. Filtered high-quality paired reads were merged into contigs using COPE and FqMerger. BLAST was used to align contigs to IMGT TRBV, TRBD and TRBJ reference genes, and CDR3 was defined according to IMGT. Any clonotype with a frequency above 0.1% was classified as a highly expanded clone. Shannon entropy was used to measure repertoire diversity, and the Gini coefficient was used to measure V-J evenness. Public clonotypes were defined as clonotypes shared by more than one individual. TCRdb reran the public reads through fastp at Q25 and MiXCR, keeping productive beta chains. All rows with the same CDR3 protein become a single entry with the most common DNA and genes. The V and J calls follow TCRdb's processing rather than the paper's. The table for this sample lists fewer than 400,000 distinct CDR3 sequences; roughly 20% of them were counted only once. Together, the top ten hold 20% of the sample.

The investigation overall reported the following: Compared with newly diagnosed patients, patients with persistent Graves' disease had lower TCR Shannon entropy and fewer highly expanded clones, which suggests clonal expansion. TRBV28, TRBJ1-2 and TRBJ2-5 were preferentially used in persistent disease, while TRBV20-1 and TRBJ2-1 were favored in newly diagnosed disease. The authors noted that the small sample size was a limitation that may lower accuracy. Sequencing and analysis were restricted to the TCR beta chain. More public clonotypes were shared among persistent patients (under 3,000) than among newly diagnosed patients (roughly 1,000). Peripheral blood alone was examined, since thyroid tissue, which constituted the primary lesion, could not be accessed.

Remarks on this clonotype: Its antigen target is currently unknown. Per-nucleotide qualities are absent, and no much larger clonotype sits a single base away.

The receptor's source is a female donor with Graves disease. In this chain, TRBV20-1 is recombined with TRBJ2-3, with no D gene named confidently. Material: peripheral blood mononuclear cells (PBMCs), obtained when the disease was refractory, from a patient treated with antithyroid drugs. For the CDR3, the sequence is CSARGPAISTDTQYF. The sequenced DNA is TGCAGTGCTAGAGGGCCAGCTATAAGCACAGATACGCAGTATTTT.